This T cell receptor (beta chain) comes out of a study of blood T cell repertoires in COVID-19. Background on the study: PBMCs, B-cell-depleted T cells, or T cells provided the cDNA or gDNA that made up the material.

Losses at the gene ends were 4 bases for V and 4 bases for J; bases not matched to a gene: 7. This CDR3 is 15 amino acids long. CDR1 is MNHEY and CDR2 is SVGAGI in the germline V gene. Profiling relied on immunoSEQ multiplex PCR, and the TCRdb table lists in-frame clones only, not all of them. The sample holds about 45,000 clones, 83% seen once. V is TRBV6-5 and J is TRBJ1-2; TRBD1 agrees at 9 bases. The specimen was peripheral blood. The sequence came from an elderly man in a cohort sampled during active COVID-19. The CDR3 sequence: CASSFNRGRSYGYTF. DNA of the CDR3: TGTGCCAGCAGTTTCAACAGGGGGCGAAGCTATGGCTACACCTTC.